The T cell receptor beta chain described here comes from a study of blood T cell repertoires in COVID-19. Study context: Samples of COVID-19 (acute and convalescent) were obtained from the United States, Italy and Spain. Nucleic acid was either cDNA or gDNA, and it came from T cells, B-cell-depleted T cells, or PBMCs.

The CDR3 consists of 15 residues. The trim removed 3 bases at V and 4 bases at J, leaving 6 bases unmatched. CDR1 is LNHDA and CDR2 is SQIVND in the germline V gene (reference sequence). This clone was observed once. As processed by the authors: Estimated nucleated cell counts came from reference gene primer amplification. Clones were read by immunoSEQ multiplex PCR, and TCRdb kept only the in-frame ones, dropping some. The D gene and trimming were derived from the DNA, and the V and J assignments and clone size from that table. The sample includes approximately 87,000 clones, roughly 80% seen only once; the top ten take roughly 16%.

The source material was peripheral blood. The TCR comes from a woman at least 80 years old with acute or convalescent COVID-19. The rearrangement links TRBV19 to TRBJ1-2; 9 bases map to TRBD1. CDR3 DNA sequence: TGTGCCAGTAGTATTTCAACAGGGGGCGGCTATGGCTACACCTTC. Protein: CASSISTGGGYGYTF.